The 9 T cell receptor beta chains reported below all come from one sample, sequenced in a study of CD8 T cells in ankylosing spondylitis (dated by TCRdb to the late 2010s). The paper as a whole reports these results and caveats: Blood from ankylosing spondylitis patients appeared to be characterized by a TCR beta motif composed of about eight highly homologous amino acid variants.

The library was obtained by 5' RACE. Sequenced using an Illumina HiSeq 2500. Clones were called with MiXCR by TCRdb after fastp trimmed the public reads at Q25, and only in-frame beta chains were retained. Under each unique CDR3 protein, matching rows form one entry showing the most common genes and DNA. This sample is represented by about 330,000 distinct CDR3 sequences; 8% of them were singletons. The ten largest clones represent more than 14% of the sample. Their antigen targets remain unknown. The sequencing sample was made of blood, either unsorted or a sorted T cell fraction (not recorded which). The receptors derive from a male donor with ankylosing spondylitis.

This clonotype was found many times. V usage is TRBV10-1 and J usage is TRBJ2-2, with 9 positions matching TRBD1. The germline gives CDR1 WNHNN, CDR2 SYGVQD (reference sequence). CDR3 size: 15 residues. V lost 3 bases, J lost 6 bases, and 5 bases stayed unmatched. This CDR3 reads CASSEATGGSGELFF. Written as DNA, the CDR3 is TGCGCCAGCAGTGAAGCGACAGGGGGTTCCGGGGAGCTGTTTTTT.

This clonotype was counted at least ten times. The rearrangement uses TRBV2 and TRBJ2-2, with 8 positions matching TRBD1. The CDR3 is made up of 14 amino acids. Germline V lookup: CDR1 SNHLY, CDR2 FYNNEI. Losses at the gene ends were 6 bases for V and 1 base for J; bases not matched to a gene: 1. CDR3 sequence (DNA): TGTGCCAGCAGGGGGACAGGGAACACCGGGGAGCTGTTTTTT. Translation: CASRGTGNTGELFF. Full variable domain (missing parts from reference TRBV2 and TRBJ2-2): EPEVTQTPSHQVTQMGQEVILRCVPISNHLYFYWYRQILGQKVEFLVSFYNNEISEKSEIFDDQFSVERPDGSNFTLKIRSTKLEDSAMYFCASRGTGNTGELFFGEGSRLTVL.

This clonotype was picked up a small number of times. This chain connects TRBV11-2 to TRBJ2-2; D is uncertain. The V gene lost 3 bases and the J gene lost 6 bases, with 11 bases spanning the gap. The CDR3 spans 14 residues. Germline CDR1 reads SGHAT; CDR2 reads FQNNGV. For the CDR3, the DNA is TGTGCCAGCAGCTTCGCTTGGATGCCCGGGGAGCTGTTTTTT. Amino acid sequence: CASSFAWMPGELFF.

At least ten counts were recorded for this clonotype. The chain uses TRBV11-2 and TRBJ2-1, with 9 bases that match TRBD2. The CDR3 is 19 amino acids. V was pared by 0 bases and J by 2 bases, with 11 bases of the junction left unmatched. From germline, CDR1 is SGHAT and CDR2 FQNNGV. The CDR3 nucleotides read TGTGCCAGCAGCTTAGAGATGCCCTGGGTAGCGGGAGCCTACAATGAGCAGTTCTTC. This codes for CASSLEMPWVAGAYNEQFF.

In this sample, this clonotype turned up many times. The chain recombines TRBV12-3 or TRBV12-4 with TRBJ1-6; no definite D call. Trimming pared 5 bases from V and 9 bases from J, leaving 11 bases between. The CDR3 contains 13 residues. CDR3: CASSPSGFSPLHF. Here the CDR3 DNA reads TGTGCCAGCAGTCCGTCGGGCTTTTCACCCCTCCACTTT.

This clonotype was seen at least ten times. This chain joins TRBV2 and TRBJ2-1; TRBD2 might be the D (6 bases). The CDR3 covers 13 residues. V was clipped by 7 bases and J by 2 bases, with 9 bases between them. Germline assignment: CDR1 SNHLY and CDR2 FYNNEI. CDR3 coding DNA: TGTGCCAGCATACCGGGGGCCTACAATGAGCAGTTCTTC. Protein sequence: CASIPGAYNEQFF.

This clonotype was seen a few times. The CDR3 coding sequence is TGTGCCACCAGCTTTCGACTAGCGGGAGAGGGTGAGCAGTTCTTC. As protein: CATSFRLAGEGEQFF. This chain links TRBV15 with TRBJ2-1; TRBD2 agrees at 12 bases. V was pared by 5 bases and J by 9 bases, with 8 bases of the junction left unmatched. Germline V gene data show CDR1 as LNHNV and CDR2 as YYDKDF (reference sequence). The CDR3 is 15 residues long.

The chain combines TRBV5-4 with TRBJ2-1; 9 bases match TRBD2. The trim removed 3 bases at V and 6 bases at J, leaving 10 bases unmatched. The germline gives CDR1 SGHNT, CDR2 YYREEE (reference sequence). The CDR3 runs to 16 residues. The chain's CDR3 is CASSYPPRGRANEQFF. As DNA, the CDR3 is TGTGCCAGCAGCTACCCCCCCCGCGGGAGGGCCAATGAGCAGTTCTTC.

The chain recombines TRBV12-3 or TRBV12-4 with TRBJ2-7; unclear D gene. Trimming pared 8 bases from V and 6 bases from J, leaving 11 bases between. CDR3 length: 11 amino acids. The CDR3 reads CASAHLTEQYF. CDR3 bases: TGTGCCAGCGCCCATCTTACCGAGCAGTACTTC.